These 20 T cell receptor beta chains share one sample of origin, sequenced in a study of cytomegalovirus exposure and HLA in healthy donors. PCR amplification relied on 60 Vbeta primers (plus 13 Jbeta primers). Libraries were prepared by immunoSEQ multiplex PCR; TCRdb keeps only in-frame clonotypes and omits some of them. The data contain 150,000 to 200,000 clones, around 83% of them singletons. The source material was PBMCs. The receptors were gathered from a girl aged 2-10 years in good health and CMV-seropositive.

The rearrangement uses TRBV6-1 and TRBJ2-7; the match to TRBD1 covers 7 bases. Per the germline V gene, CDR1 is MNHNS and CDR2 is SASEGT. V was pared by 4 bases and J by 0 bases, with 3 bases of the junction left unmatched. The CDR3 contains 14 residues. This chain's CDR3 is CASSVTGDSYEQYF. CDR3 coding DNA: TGTGCCAGCAGTGTCACAGGGGACTCCTACGAGCAGTACTTC.

V and J are TRBV28 and TRBJ2-6; D is uncertain. The CDR3 totals 14 residues. The germline V gene encodes CDR1 MDHEN and CDR2 SYDVKM. Trimming removed 4 bases at V and 1 base at J, with 5 bases between. The CDR3 region is CASSSLSGANVLTF. In DNA, the CDR3 is TGTGCCAGCAGTTCCCTATCTGGGGCCAACGTCCTGACTTTC.

This chain joins TRBV7-8 and TRBJ2-3; 10 nucleotides agree with TRBD1. Unmatched junction bases numbered 5, after V lost 5 bases and J lost 3 bases. The CDR3 is made up of 15 amino acids. Looked up from germline, CDR1 is SGHVS and CDR2 is FQNEAQ. The CDR3 nucleotides are TGTGCCAGCAGCGCGATGGGACAGGGGACAGATACGCAGTATTTT. It translates to CASSAMGQGTDTQYF.

This clone has only a few counts. The rearrangement joins TRBV5-1 to TRBJ1-5; no clear D gene. Germline V CDR1 and CDR2: SGHRS, YFSETQ. Between the trimmed V and J ends, which lost 2 bases and 2 bases, there was a span of 8 bases. This CDR3 region has 14 residues. CDR3 region: CASSFRGGNQPQHF. The CDR3, as DNA: TGCGCCAGCAGCTTTCGGGGAGGCAATCAGCCCCAGCATTTT.

The chain carries TRBV6-1 and TRBJ2-3; D unclear. This CDR3 is built from 14 residues. Germline assignment: CDR1 MNHNS and CDR2 SASEGT. The V gene lost 1 base and the J gene lost 4 bases, with 9 bases spanning the gap. CDR3 amino acids: CASSEGVHADTQYF. The CDR3 DNA is TGTGCCAGCAGTGAAGGTGTACATGCAGATACGCAGTATTTT.

This chain links TRBV11-3 with TRBJ1-1, with 8 bases matching TRBD1. The CDR3 length is 13 residues. Germline V gives CDR1 SGHNT, CDR2 YENEEA. The trim removed 3 bases at V and 7 bases at J, leaving 4 bases unmatched. Written as DNA, the CDR3 is TGTGCCAGCAGCTTTGGACAGGGTGGTGAAGCTTTCTTT. Protein product: CASSFGQGGEAFF. Together with reference TRBV11-3 and TRBJ1-1, the CDR3 gives the full variable domain: EAGVVQSPRYKIIEKKQPVAFWCNPISGHNTLYWYLQNLGQGPELLIRYENEEAVDDSQLPKDRFSAERLKGVDSTLKIQPAELGDSAVYLCASSFGQGGEAFFGQGTRLTVV.

The V gene is TRBV5-4, the J gene TRBJ2-3, with D possibly being TRBD1 (5 bases). The V gene's germline CDR1 is SGHNT and CDR2 YYREEE (reference sequence). Trimming pared 0 bases from V and 11 bases from J, leaving 10 bases between. This CDR3 has 12 amino acids. This chain's CDR3 is CASSLDQGEQYF. In nucleotides, the CDR3 is TGTGCCAGCAGCTTGGACCAAGGGGAGCAGTATTTT.

The V and J genes are TRBV2 and TRBJ1-2; the match to TRBD1 covers 8 bases. CDR1 is SNHLY and CDR2 is FYNNEI in the germline V gene. J gave up 2 bases and V 8 bases, and 7 bases lay outside the gene matches. The CDR3 has 14 residues. The CDR3 DNA follows: TGTGCCAGCGACAGGGGCCCGCGAAACTATGGCTACACCTTC. It translates to CASDRGPRNYGYTF.

Of note for this clone: An end of the junction does not agree with germline; a read error may underlie this. The chain links TRBV5-8 to TRBJ1-4; D is possibly TRBD1 (6 bases). The CDR3 sequence is 16 residues long. CDR1 is SGHTS and CDR2 is YDEGEE in the germline V gene. The CDR3 DNA reads as TGTGCCAGCAGCTTTGGACAGCCCAACACTATTGAAAAACTGTTTTTT. Encoded protein: CASSFGQPNTIEKLFF.

The V call is TRBV2, the J call TRBJ2-7, with D possibly TRBD1 on 6 matching bases. The CDR3 has 12 amino acids. V was pared by 8 bases and J by 6 bases, with 14 bases between. Germline CDR1 reads SNHLY; CDR2 reads FYNNEI. This CDR3 is CASSQGPLEQYF. The CDR3, as DNA: TGTGCCAGCTCGCAGGGGCCGCTCGAGCAGTACTTC.

The chain is built from TRBV5-4 and TRBJ2-3; D possibly corresponds to TRBD2 (5 bases). The CDR3 consists of 14 residues. CDR1 SGHNT and CDR2 YYREEE come from the germline V gene (reference sequence). The V gene lost 10 bases and the J gene lost 6 bases, with 21 bases spanning the gap. The CDR3 protein is CASSSGAALDTQYF. The CDR3 DNA sequence: TGTGCCTCATCGAGCGGTGCTGCCCTGGATACGCAGTATTTT.

The CDR3 sequence: CASSLDGPGGYTF. DNA of the CDR3: TGTGCCAGCAGCCTTGACGGGCCGGGGGGCTACACCTTC. The V and J genes are TRBV28 and TRBJ1-2; D remains ambiguous. Germline V gene sequence: CDR1 MDHEN, CDR2 SYDVKM. The CDR3 is 13 residues long. Between the trimmed V and J ends, which lost 6 bases and 8 bases, there was a span of 16 bases.

V is TRBV19 and J is TRBJ2-5; 7 bases are a match to TRBD1. Unmatched junction bases numbered 4, after V lost 4 bases and J lost 2 bases. Germline CDR1 reads LNHDA; CDR2 reads SQIVND (reference sequence). CDR3 length equals 14 residues. In DNA form, the CDR3 reads TGTGCCAGTAGTACGAGGACAGGACAAGAGACCCAGTACTTC. Translated, it gives CASSTRTGQETQYF.

This chain uses TRBV30 with TRBJ2-7, with 7 positions matching TRBD2. The CDR3 totals 13 residues. Germline trimming cut 1 base from V and 5 bases from J; bases unmatched to any gene: 5. Per germline, CDR1 GTSNPN and CDR2 SVGIG (reference sequence). The CDR3 here is CAWSGGLVDEQYF. For the CDR3, the DNA is TGTGCCTGGAGTGGCGGACTAGTCGACGAGCAGTACTTC. Drawing the rest from reference TRBV30 and TRBJ2-7, the complete variable domain is SQTIHQWPATLVQPVGSPLSLECTVEGTSNPNLYWYRQAAGRGLQLLFYSVGIGQISSEVPQNLSASRPQDRQFILSSKKLLLSDSGFYLCAWSGGLVDEQYFGPGTRLTVT.

The chain uses TRBV9 and TRBJ2-1, with 10 bases identical to TRBD2. V lost 0 bases to trimming and J lost 4 bases; unmatched junction nucleotides: 19. The CDR3 totals 21 residues. Germline V gene data show CDR1 as SGDLS and CDR2 as YYNGEE. In DNA, the CDR3 is TGTGCCAGCAGCGTAGGATTGGGACAGCGCGGGGGACTAGCGAAATACAATGAGCAGTTCTTC. The encoded protein is CASSVGLGQRGGLAKYNEQFF.

This clone was picked up a small number of times. The rearrangement uses TRBV5-1 and TRBJ2-3, with TRBD2 as a possible D gene (6 bases). Germline lookup yields CDR1 SGHRS and CDR2 YFSETQ. The CDR3 contains 14 residues. With 3 bases removed from V and 4 bases from J, the gap between germline ends came to 12 bases. In DNA form, the CDR3 reads TGCGCCAGCAGCTCCTCAGGGAGGCCAGATACGCAGTATTTT. This codes for CASSSSGRPDTQYF.

This clone came up a few times. This sequence joins TRBV2 and TRBJ2-7; TRBD2 agrees at 11 bases. CDR3 size: 14 residues. The V gene end was trimmed by 8 bases and the J gene end by 0 bases; junction bases not matched to a gene: 3. Germline loops: CDR1 SNHLY, CDR2 FYNNEI. CDR3 nucleotides: TGTGCCAGCCTCGGGACTAGCGGCTCCTACGAGCAGTACTTC. Its protein product is CASLGTSGSYEQYF. The full variable domain, completed using reference TRBV2 and TRBJ2-7, is EPEVTQTPSHQVTQMGQEVILRCVPISNHLYFYWYRQILGQKVEFLVSFYNNEISEKSEIFDDQFSVERPDGSNFTLKIRSTKLEDSAMYFCASLGTSGSYEQYFGPGTRLTVT.

This chain joins TRBV2 and TRBJ2-5; TRBD2 aligns across 14 bases. The end of the DNA is better explained by TRBJ2-7, so the J call may be wrong. CDR1 and CDR2 from the germline V gene are SNHLY and FYNNEI. The CDR3 runs 17 residues. This CDR3 reads CASIPGTSGSGSNEQYF. The CDR3 coding sequence is TGTGCCAGCATTCCCGGGACTAGCGGGAGTGGAAGTAACGAGCAGTACTTC.

The chain uses TRBV10-1 and TRBJ2-5; D possibly corresponds to TRBD1 (5 bases). The end of the DNA fits TRBJ2-7 better, so the J call may be wrong. The germline gives CDR1 WNHNN, CDR2 SYGVQD (reference sequence). The CDR3 is 15 amino acids. CDR3 loop: CASSGGSSLGNEQYF. CDR3 DNA sequence: TGCGCCAGCAGTGGGGGCAGCTCTTTGGGAAACGAGCAGTACTTC.

The chain recombines TRBV15 with TRBJ1-5, with 8 bases lining up with TRBD1. J gave up 4 bases and V 1 base, and 6 bases lay outside the gene matches. There are 16 residues in the CDR3. From germline, CDR1 is LNHNV and CDR2 YYDKDF (reference sequence). The CDR3 is CATSRGGTGRNQPQHF. CDR3 bases: TGTGCCACCAGCAGAGGAGGGACAGGAAGAAATCAGCCCCAGCATTTT.